This T cell receptor (beta chain) was sequenced during a study of T cells in localized non-small cell lung cancer. Overall study findings and caveats: Detection in adjacent lung was observed for a median around 50 of the top 100 tumor clones. As only one tumor region underwent sequencing, heterogeneity remains possible. A higher density of T cells in blood coincided with extended overall survival. Tumor trailed uninvolved adjacent lung in T cell clonality, which peaked there.

Unmatched junction bases numbered 8, after V lost 5 bases and J lost 5 bases. Germline CDR1 reads LNHDA; CDR2 reads SQIVND (reference sequence). The CDR3 totals 15 residues. The method was immunoSEQ multiplex PCR; TCRdb's version includes in-frame clones alone and lacks a portion of them. In the table there are roughly 2,700 clones, 25% to 30% of which are singletons. This clone was detected only a few times. Its specificity is not known. The sequencing here drew on lung tumor tissue, taken before any cancer treatment. This TCR came from a woman aged 35-75 years with stage III lung adenocarcinoma. V gene TRBV19 combines with J gene TRBJ2-2, with 7 bases matching TRBD2. The CDR3 DNA follows: TGTGCCAGTAGTCCCCGGGGTAGCGGGACCGGGGAGCTGTTTTTT. It encodes CASSPRGSGTGELFF.